This is a list of T cell receptor beta chains from one sample in a study of CD8+ T cells in alopecia areata. The method was immunoSEQ multiplex PCR; TCRdb's version includes in-frame clones alone and lacks a portion of them. This sample has 150,000 to 200,000 clones, with less than 80% found just once. The sequences come from CD8+ T cells sorted from blood, collected at week 0. The receptors shown here come from a human donor with alopecia areata. Each CDR3 is given with its conserved first and last residue. A D gene is named only where the DNA matches it firmly. Some rows have no size entry. The others give once, few or many, or a class for an expanded clone.

D: -
V: TRBV5-1
J: TRBJ2-1
size: -
CDR3: CASTTGTTSSYNEQFF
DNA: TGCGCCAGCACCACGGGAACCACGAGCTCCTACAATGAGCAGTTCTTC

D: -
V: TRBV14
J: TRBJ2-7
size: -
CDR3: CASSQVLDSYEQYF
DNA: TGTGCCAGCAGCCAAGTCCTGGACAGCTACGAGCAGTACTTC

D: TRBD1
V: TRBV29-1
J: TRBJ1-2
size: few
CDR3: CSVEFRDRGLHYGYTF
DNA: TGCAGCGTTGAGTTTCGGGACAGGGGGCTTCACTATGGCTACACCTTC

D: -
V: TRBV23-1
J: TRBJ2-5
size: -
CDR3: CAILGARQEYQETQYF
DNA: TGCGCCATCCTAGGCGCTAGGCAAGAGTACCAAGAGACCCAGTACTTC

D: -
V: TRBV7-2
J: TRBJ2-7
size: -
CDR3: CASSLETSFTLDEQYF
DNA: TGTGCCAGCAGCTTAGAAACCTCCTTTACGCTCGACGAGCAGTACTTC

D: TRBD1
V: TRBV2
J: TRBJ1-6
size: -
CDR3: CASSDWTGESGSPLHF
DNA: TGTGCCAGCAGTGATTGGACAGGGGAGTCGGGTTCACCCCTCCACTTT

D: TRBD1
V: TRBV2
J: TRBJ1-1
size: few
CDR3: CASSPGGMVEAFF
DNA: TGTGCCAGCAGTCCAGGGGGGATGGTTGAAGCTTTCTTT

D: TRBD1
V: TRBV9
J: TRBJ2-1
size: -
CDR3: CASSALQGADYNEQFF
DNA: TGTGCCAGCAGCGCCTTACAGGGGGCGGACTACAATGAGCAGTTCTTC

D: TRBD1
V: TRBV7-8
J: TRBJ1-2
size: -
CDR3: CASSIPGTGAGGYTF
DNA: TGTGCCAGCAGCATCCCCGGGACAGGGGCCGGTGGCTACACCTTC

D: -
V: TRBV27
J: TRBJ2-7
size: -
CDR3: CASRLGAYYEQYF
DNA: TGTGCCAGCAGATTAGGAGCTTACTACGAGCAGTACTTC

D: -
V: TRBV2
J: TRBJ2-5
size: once
CDR3: CASSELAVQETQYF
DNA: TGTGCCAGCAGTGAATTGGCCGTCCAAGAGACCCAGTACTTC

D: -
V: TRBV7-2
J: TRBJ2-1
size: -
CDR3: CASSFDQVEEFF
DNA: TGTGCCAGCAGCTTCGACCAGGTCGAAGAATTCTTC

D: -
V: TRBV7-9
J: TRBJ2-5
size: -
CDR3: CASNLAGGETQYF
DNA: TGTGCCAGCAACCTGGCGGGCGGGGAGACCCAGTACTTC

D: -
V: TRBV5-6
J: TRBJ1-2
size: -
CDR3: CASSLEVYGYTF
DNA: TGTGCCAGCAGCTTAGAAGTCTATGGCTACACCTTC

D: -
V: TRBV29-1
J: TRBJ2-7
size: once
CDR3: CSVEVGAEGYEQYF
DNA: TGCAGCGTTGAAGTGGGAGCGGAGGGCTACGAGCAGTACTTC